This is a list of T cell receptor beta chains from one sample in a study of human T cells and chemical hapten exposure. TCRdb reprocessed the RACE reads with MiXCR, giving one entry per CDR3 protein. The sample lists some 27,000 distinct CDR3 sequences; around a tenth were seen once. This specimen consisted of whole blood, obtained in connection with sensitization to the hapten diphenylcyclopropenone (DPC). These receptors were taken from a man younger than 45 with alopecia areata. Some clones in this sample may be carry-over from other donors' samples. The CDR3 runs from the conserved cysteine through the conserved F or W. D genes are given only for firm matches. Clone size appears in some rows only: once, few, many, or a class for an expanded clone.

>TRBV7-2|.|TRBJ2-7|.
CASSLSSEQYF
TGTGCCAGCAGCCTGTCCTCGGAGCAGTACTTC
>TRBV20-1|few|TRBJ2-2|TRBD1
CSARSRDRVTGELFF
TGCAGTGCTAGATCCCGGGACAGGGTCACCGGGGAGCTGTTTTTT
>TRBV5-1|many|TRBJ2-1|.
CASSGTNEQFF
TGCGCCAGCAGCGGGACTAATGAGCAGTTCTTC
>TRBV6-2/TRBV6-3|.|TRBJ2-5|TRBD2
CASSYSTSGLQETQYF
TGTGCCAGCAGTTACTCAACTAGCGGCCTCCAAGAGACCCAGTACTTC
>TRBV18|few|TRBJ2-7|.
CASSPPSSGPYEQYF
TGTGCCAGCTCACCACCTAGTTCTGGCCCCTACGAGCAGTACTTC
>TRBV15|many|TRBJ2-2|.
CATSLSGANTGELFF
TGTGCCACCAGCCTAAGTGGGGCGAACACCGGGGAGCTGTTTTTT
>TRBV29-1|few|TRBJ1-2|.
CSVGAGEGYGYTF
TGCAGCGTCGGGGCGGGCGAGGGTTATGGCTACACCTTC
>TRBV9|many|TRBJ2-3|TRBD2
CASSGTSRTDTQYF
TGTGCCAGCAGCGGGACTAGCAGGACAGATACGCAGTATTTT
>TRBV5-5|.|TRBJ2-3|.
CASSPGPTDTQYF
TGTGCCAGCAGCCCCGGACCCACAGATACGCAGTATTTT
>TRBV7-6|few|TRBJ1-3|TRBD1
CASSMGQGFGNTIYF
TGTGCCAGCAGCATGGGACAGGGATTTGGAAACACCATATATTTT
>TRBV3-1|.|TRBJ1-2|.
CASSPRTESYGYTF
TGTGCCAGCAGCCCGCGGACAGAGTCCTATGGCTACACCTTC
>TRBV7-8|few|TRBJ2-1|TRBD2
CASSFDPSGKGVDEQFF
TGTGCCAGCAGCTTTGATCCTAGCGGGAAGGGAGTCGATGAGCAGTTCTTC
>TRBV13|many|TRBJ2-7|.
CASSFSGIYEQYF
TGTGCCAGCAGCTTTAGCGGAATCTACGAGCAGTACTTC
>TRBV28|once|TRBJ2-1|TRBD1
CASSQGQAIEQFF
TGTGCCAGCAGCCAGGGACAGGCGATTGAGCAGTTCTTC
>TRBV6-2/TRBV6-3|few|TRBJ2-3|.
CATARGTDTQYF
TGTGCCACCGCTAGGGGCACAGATACGCAGTATTTT
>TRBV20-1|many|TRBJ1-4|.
CSVRAGNNEKLFF
TGCAGTGTTCGGGCAGGGAATAATGAAAAACTGTTTTTT
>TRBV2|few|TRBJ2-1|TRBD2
CASEGGGSYNEQFF
TGTGCCAGCGAGGGCGGGGGCTCCTACAATGAGCAGTTCTTC
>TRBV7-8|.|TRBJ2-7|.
CASTPPEGSVYEQYF
TGTGCCAGCACCCCCCCCGAAGGGTCAGTCTACGAGCAGTACTTC
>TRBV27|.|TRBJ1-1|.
CASSLSTGSPNTEAFF
TGTGCCAGCAGTTTATCTACAGGGAGTCCGAACACTGAAGCTTTCTTT
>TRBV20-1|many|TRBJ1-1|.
CSAPGTRTGAEAFF
TGCAGTGCCCCCGGGACCCGCACGGGGGCTGAAGCTTTCTTT
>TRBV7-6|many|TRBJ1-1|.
CASSLVGQNTEAFF
TGTGCCAGCAGCTTAGTAGGCCAGAACACTGAAGCTTTCTTT
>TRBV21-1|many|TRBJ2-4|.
CASSMGGTGTSAKNIQYF
TGTGCCAGCAGCATGGGCGGGACAGGGACTTCAGCCAAAAACATTCAGTACTTC
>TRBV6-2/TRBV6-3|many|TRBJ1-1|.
CASSTPLAENTEAFF
TGTGCCAGCAGTACCCCTCTGGCGGAGAACACTGAAGCTTTCTTT
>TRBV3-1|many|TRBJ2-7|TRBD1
CASSQDRGGGQGYVYEQYF
TGTGCCAGCAGCCAAGATCGGGGAGGGGGACAGGGGTATGTCTACGAGCAGTACTTC
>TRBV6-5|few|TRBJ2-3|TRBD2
CASKPSGRIRDTQYF
TGTGCCAGCAAACCTAGCGGGAGGATCCGCGATACGCAGTATTTT
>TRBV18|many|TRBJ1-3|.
CASSPRLEDMTGNTIYF
TGTGCCAGCTCACCACGCTTGGAGGATATGACTGGAAACACCATATATTTT
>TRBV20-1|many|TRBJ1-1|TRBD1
CSAVGQGGLGTEAFF
TGCAGTGCTGTCGGACAGGGAGGGTTGGGCACTGAAGCTTTCTTT
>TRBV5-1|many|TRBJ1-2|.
CASSSNGDEWPFYGYTF
TGCGCCAGCAGCTCCAACGGGGACGAGTGGCCTTTTTATGGCTACACCTTC
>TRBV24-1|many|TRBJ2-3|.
CATSDLGGTDTQYF
TGTGCCACCAGTGATTTGGGGGGCACAGATACGCAGTATTTT
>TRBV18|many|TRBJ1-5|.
CASSPYDTYNQPQHF
TGTGCCAGCTCCCCTTACGACACCTACAATCAGCCCCAGCATTTT
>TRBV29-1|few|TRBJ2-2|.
CSVKTGTTNTGELFF
TGCAGCGTTAAGACCGGGACAACGAACACCGGGGAGCTGTTTTTT
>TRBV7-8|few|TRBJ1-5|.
CASSFEGGNQPQHF
TGTGCCAGCAGCTTCGAAGGGGGCAATCAGCCCCAGCATTTT
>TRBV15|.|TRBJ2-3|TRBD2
CATSREGTSGGSSTDTQYF
TGTGCCACCAGCAGAGAGGGGACTAGCGGGGGATCTAGCACAGATACGCAGTATTTT
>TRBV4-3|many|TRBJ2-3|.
CASSQDSGRNTDTQYF
TGCGCCAGCAGCCAAGATTCCGGCCGGAACACAGATACGCAGTATTTT
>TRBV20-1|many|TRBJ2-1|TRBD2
CSARSGRERTYNEQFF
TGCAGTGCTAGATCCGGGCGGGAGCGGACCTACAATGAGCAGTTCTTC
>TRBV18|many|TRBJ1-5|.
CASSPDVNQPQHF
TGTGCCAGCTCACCGGACGTCAATCAGCCCCAGCATTTT
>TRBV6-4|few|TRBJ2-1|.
CASSDGRVNEQFF
TGTGCCAGCAGTGACGGCAGGGTAAATGAGCAGTTCTTC
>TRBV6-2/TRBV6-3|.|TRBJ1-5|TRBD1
CASTLGTGEQPQHF
TGTGCCAGCACCCTAGGGACAGGGGAGCAGCCCCAGCATTTT
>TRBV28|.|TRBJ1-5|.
CASVGAGHNQPQHF
TGTGCCAGCGTTGGGGCGGGCCACAATCAGCCCCAGCATTTT
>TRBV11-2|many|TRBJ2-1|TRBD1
CASSPTGSNEQFF
TGTGCCAGCAGCCCGACAGGGAGCAATGAGCAGTTCTTC
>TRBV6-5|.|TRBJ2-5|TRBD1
CASSRNRGQGAIRETQYF
TGTGCCAGCAGTAGGAACCGGGGACAGGGGGCGATCCGAGAGACCCAGTACTTC
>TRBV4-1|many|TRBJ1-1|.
CASSQGLGAEAFF
TGCGCCAGCAGCCAGGGTCTAGGTGCCGAAGCTTTCTTT
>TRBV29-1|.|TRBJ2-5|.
CSVEVQGREETQYF
TGCAGCGTTGAAGTCCAAGGACGTGAAGAGACCCAGTACTTC
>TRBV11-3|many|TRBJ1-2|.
CASSSPDRTYGYTF
TGTGCCAGCAGCTCCCCCGACAGGACCTATGGCTACACCTTC
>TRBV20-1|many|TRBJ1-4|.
CSARDDGATNEKLFF
TGCAGTGCTAGAGATGACGGAGCAACTAATGAAAAACTGTTTTTT
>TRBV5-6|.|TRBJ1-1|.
CASSSDGLEAFF
TGTGCCAGCAGTTCGGACGGTCTTGAAGCTTTCTTT
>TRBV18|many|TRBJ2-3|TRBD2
CASSPLSGRIRDTQYF
TGTGCCAGCTCACCACTTAGCGGGAGGATTCGAGATACGCAGTATTTT
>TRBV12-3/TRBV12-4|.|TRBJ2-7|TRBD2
CASSFSGRTYEQYF
TGTGCCAGCAGTTTTAGCGGGAGGACCTACGAGCAGTACTTC
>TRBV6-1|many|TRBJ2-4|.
CASSEGPSHNNIQYF
TGTGCCAGCAGTGAAGGGCCCTCCCATAACAACATTCAGTACTTC
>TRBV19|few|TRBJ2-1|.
CASSTPGAYNEQFF
TGTGCCAGTAGTACCCCCGGGGCCTACAATGAGCAGTTCTTC
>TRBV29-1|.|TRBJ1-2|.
CSGLWGNYGYTF
TGCAGCGGGCTTTGGGGTAACTATGGCTACACCTTC
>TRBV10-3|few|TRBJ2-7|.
CATLSPGSLLPEQYF
TGTGCCACCCTGTCGCCGGGTTCACTCTTACCCGAGCAGTACTTC
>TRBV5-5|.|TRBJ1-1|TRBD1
CASSFSGQGYTEAFF
TGTGCCAGCAGCTTCTCGGGACAGGGATACACTGAAGCTTTCTTT
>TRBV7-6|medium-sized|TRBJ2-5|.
CASSATWTNQETQYF
TGTGCCAGCAGCGCCACCTGGACTAATCAAGAGACCCAGTACTTC
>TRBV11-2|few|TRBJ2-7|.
CASSLAQGRGEQYF
TGTGCCAGCAGCTTAGCGCAGGGTCGAGGGGAGCAGTACTTC
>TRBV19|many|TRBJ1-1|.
CASSIGRWGRTANTEAFF
TGTGCCAGTAGTATAGGTCGGTGGGGGCGTACGGCGAACACTGAAGCTTTCTTT
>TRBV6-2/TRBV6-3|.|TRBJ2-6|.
CASSQHGLTGANVLTF
TGTGCCAGCAGTCAACACGGACTGACTGGGGCCAACGTCCTGACTTTC